This T cell receptor (beta chain) stems from a study of cytomegalovirus exposure and HLA in healthy donors. Study-level findings and limits: Later work found most CMV-associated TCR beta chains apparently HLA-restricted. A later analysis showed that HLA-associated TCR beta chains had undergone more clonal expansion than equally common others. When the data were analyzed later, several of the most significant clusters appeared to be linked to common viral pathogens.

Primers included in the PCR were 60 Vbeta and 13 Jbeta primers. Measured with immunoSEQ multiplex PCR; TCRdb has only the in-frame clones, and not every one. The top ten hold approximately 3% of the sample, which has around 200,000 clones, almost 75% seen once. The germline CDR1 and CDR2 sequences are MNHNS and SASEGT. Trimming stripped 2 bases from V and 5 bases from J, with 18 bases between. The CDR3 loop spans 16 amino acids. In regard to this clone: Its antigen is currently unknown.

Sequencing input: PBMCs. The origin of this receptor is a woman between 25 and 40 years old in good health and CMV-seropositive. The rearrangement uses TRBV6-1 and TRBJ1-1; D gene uncertain. The CDR3: CASSESTRLWRTEAFF. The CDR3 coding sequence is TGTGCCAGCAGTGAATCCACCAGGTTATGGAGGACTGAAGCTTTCTTT.